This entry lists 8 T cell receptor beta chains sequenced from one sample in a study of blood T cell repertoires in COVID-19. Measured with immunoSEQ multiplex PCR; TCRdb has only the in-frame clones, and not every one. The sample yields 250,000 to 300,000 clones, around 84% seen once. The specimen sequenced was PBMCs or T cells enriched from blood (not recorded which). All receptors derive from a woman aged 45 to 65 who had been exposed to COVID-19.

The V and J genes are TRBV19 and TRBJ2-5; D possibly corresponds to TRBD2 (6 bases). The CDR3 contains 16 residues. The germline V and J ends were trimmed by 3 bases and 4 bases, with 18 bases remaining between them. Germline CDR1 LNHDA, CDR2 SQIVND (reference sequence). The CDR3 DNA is TGTGCCAGTAGTATCGGGGCAGGGAGGACCGGAGAGACCCAGTACTTC. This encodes CASSIGAGRTGETQYF.

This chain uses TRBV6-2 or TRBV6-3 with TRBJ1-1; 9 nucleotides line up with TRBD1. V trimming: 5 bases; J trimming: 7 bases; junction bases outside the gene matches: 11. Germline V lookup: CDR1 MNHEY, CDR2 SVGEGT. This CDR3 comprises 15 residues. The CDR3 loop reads CASSPRQGGKDEAFF. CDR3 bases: TGTGCCAGCAGTCCCAGACAGGGGGGAAAAGATGAAGCTTTCTTT.

Here the CDR3 reads CASTKDRGVGQPQHF. For the CDR3, the DNA is TGTGCCAGTACCAAAGACAGGGGAGTCGGTCAGCCCCAGCATTTT. This chain joins TRBV19 and TRBJ1-5; 8 nucleotides line up with TRBD1. The CDR3 has 15 residues. J gave up 6 bases and V 7 bases, and 11 bases lay outside the gene matches. The germline V gene encodes CDR1 LNHDA and CDR2 SQIVND (reference sequence).

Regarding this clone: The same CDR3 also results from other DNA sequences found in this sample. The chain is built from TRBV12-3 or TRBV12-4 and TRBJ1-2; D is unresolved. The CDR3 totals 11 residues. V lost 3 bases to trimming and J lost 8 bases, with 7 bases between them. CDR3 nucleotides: TGTGCCAGCAGTTTGCGAGGAGGCTACACCTTC. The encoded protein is CASSLRGGYTF.

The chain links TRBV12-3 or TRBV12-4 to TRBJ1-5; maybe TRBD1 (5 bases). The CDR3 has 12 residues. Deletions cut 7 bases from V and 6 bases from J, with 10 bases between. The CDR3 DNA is TGTGCCAGCAATACGGGGGGTCAGCCCCAGCATTTT. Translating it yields CASNTGGQPQHF.

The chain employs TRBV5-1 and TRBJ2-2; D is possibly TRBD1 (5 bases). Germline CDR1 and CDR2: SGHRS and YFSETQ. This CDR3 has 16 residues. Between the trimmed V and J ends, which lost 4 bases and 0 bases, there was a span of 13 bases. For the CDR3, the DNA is TGCGCCAGCAGCAGGGGCCGGTTCGCGAACACCGGGGAGCTGTTTTTT. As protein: CASSRGRFANTGELFF.

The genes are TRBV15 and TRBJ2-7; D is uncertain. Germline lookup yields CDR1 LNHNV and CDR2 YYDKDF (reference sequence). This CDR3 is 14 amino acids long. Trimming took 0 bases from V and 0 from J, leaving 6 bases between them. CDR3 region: CATSRDTPSYEQYF. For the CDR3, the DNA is TGTGCCACCAGCAGAGACACTCCCTCCTACGAGCAGTACTTC.

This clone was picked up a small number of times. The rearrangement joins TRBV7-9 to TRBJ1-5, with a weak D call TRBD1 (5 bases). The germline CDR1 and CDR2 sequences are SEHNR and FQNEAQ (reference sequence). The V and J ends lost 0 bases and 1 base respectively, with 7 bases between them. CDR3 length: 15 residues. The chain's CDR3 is CASSLAQGSNQPQHF. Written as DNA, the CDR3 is TGTGCCAGCAGCTTAGCCCAGGGCAGCAATCAGCCCCAGCATTTT.